This entry lists 13 T cell receptor beta chains sequenced from one sample in a study of T cells after yellow fever vaccination. TCRdb reprocessed the 5' RACE reads with MiXCR, giving one entry per CDR3 protein. The sample carries approximately 300,000 distinct CDR3 sequences, around 10% recorded once. This material consisted of CD4+ T cells sorted from PBMCs, taken 45 days after the yellow fever booster vaccination. All receptors come from a man aged 18 to 29 who received the YFV17D yellow fever vaccine.

This clonotype was observed a few times. The chain couples TRBV3-1 to TRBJ2-3, with a possible D match to TRBD2 (6 bases). This CDR3 contains 16 residues. Deletions cut 0 bases from V and 3 bases from J, with 13 bases between. The V gene's germline CDR1 is LGHDT and CDR2 YNNKEL (reference sequence). The CDR3 nucleotides are TGTGCCAGCAGCCAAGATCGGCGGAGGGAAACAGATACGCAGTATTTT. It encodes CASSQDRRRETDTQYF.

This clonotype showed up many times. Here the CDR3 reads CASSVYLGEPQHF. CDR3 DNA: TGTGCCAGCAGTGTCTACCTAGGGGAGCCCCAGCATTTT. The chain uses TRBV2 and TRBJ1-5; possible D gene TRBD1, 5 bases. V lost 4 bases and J 8 bases, leaving 12 bases between the germline ends. Per germline, CDR1 SNHLY and CDR2 FYNNEI. This CDR3 is 13 amino acids long. The whole variable domain, filled in from reference TRBV2 and TRBJ1-5, reads EPEVTQTPSHQVTQMGQEVILRCVPISNHLYFYWYRQILGQKVEFLVSFYNNEISEKSEIFDDQFSVERPDGSNFTLKIRSTKLEDSAMYFCASSVYLGEPQHFGDGTRLSIL.

In this sample, this clonotype turned up many times. V usage is TRBV20-1 and J usage is TRBJ1-2, with D unclear. The V and J ends lost 3 bases and 4 bases respectively, with 9 bases between them. The CDR3 loop spans 12 amino acids. The V gene's germline CDR1 is DFQATT and CDR2 SNEGSKA (reference sequence). The CDR3 spells CSARWLLYGYTF. DNA for the CDR3: TGCAGTGCTAGGTGGCTCCTCTATGGCTACACCTTC.

The rearrangement joins TRBV2 to TRBJ2-1; either TRBD1 or TRBD2 may supply D (6 bases each). The length of the CDR3 is 16 residues. Trimming pared 4 bases from V and 1 base from J, leaving 14 bases between. Germline CDR1 reads SNHLY; CDR2 reads FYNNEI. CDR3 sequence: CASSGGGLGSYNEQFF. In nucleotides, the CDR3 is TGTGCCAGCAGTGGTGGGGGGCTGGGGTCCTACAATGAGCAGTTCTTC.

The chain couples TRBV30 to TRBJ1-2; 9 bases are shared with TRBD1. This CDR3 is 13 amino acids long. Germline CDR1 GTSNPN, CDR2 SVGIG (reference sequence). V lost 7 bases and J lost 8; bases outside the gene matches: 11. The CDR3 here is CASRVQGADGYTF. CDR3 nucleotides: TGTGCCTCCCGTGTACAGGGGGCCGACGGCTACACCTTC.

The chain links TRBV12-3 or TRBV12-4 to TRBJ2-6; tentatively, D is TRBD2 (5 bases). The CDR3 totals 17 residues. The germline V and J ends were trimmed by 5 bases and 4 bases, with 18 bases remaining between them. CDR3 loop: CASSPNRGGRGANVLTF. The CDR3 region has the DNA TGTGCCAGCAGTCCCAACCGGGGTGGCAGAGGGGCCAACGTCCTGACTTTC.

This clonotype has more than one count but fewer than ten. The V gene is TRBV6-5, the J gene TRBJ2-1, with 16 bases that match TRBD2. CDR1 is MNHEY, CDR2 SVGAGI, per germline. The trim removed 0 bases at V and 9 bases at J, leaving 8 bases unmatched. CDR3 length: 18 amino acids. The CDR3: CASSYSGLAGGMLGEQFF. The CDR3 DNA sequence: TGTGCCAGCAGTTACTCGGGACTAGCGGGGGGGATGCTGGGTGAGCAGTTCTTC.

The sample holds many counts of this clonotype. V gene TRBV7-9 combines with J gene TRBJ2-7; D ambiguous. CDR1 and CDR2 (germline): SEHNR, FQNEAQ (reference sequence). V gave up 5 bases and J gave up 5 bases, with 16 bases separating them. This CDR3 has 14 residues. DNA for the CDR3: TGTGCCAGCAGCCCCCGGTGGAGCTACGACGAGCAGTACTTC. This encodes CASSPRWSYDEQYF.

This clonotype was observed a few times. V is TRBV27 and J is TRBJ2-7; D may be TRBD1 (6 bases). This CDR3 has 15 residues. V dropped 6 bases and J dropped 0 bases, with 15 bases sitting between them. The germline V gene has CDR1 MNHEY and CDR2 SMNVEV (reference sequence). The DNA for the CDR3 is TGTGCCAGCAGCCCAGGGACACCTAGCTCCTACGAGCAGTACGTC. Amino acids: CASSPGTPSSYEQYV.

In its sample, this clonotype was seen a few times. This chain uses TRBV18 with TRBJ2-7; a weak D match, TRBD1 (6 bases). V was clipped by 3 bases and J by 4 bases, with 10 bases between them. Germline V CDR1 and CDR2: KGHSH, LQKENI. The CDR3 has 13 residues. CDR3 sequence (DNA): TGTGCCAGCTCACCCTATAGGGGGTACGAGCAGTACGTC. Translation gives CASSPYRGYEQYV.

This chain connects TRBV6-2 or TRBV6-3 to TRBJ2-6; D is perhaps TRBD2 (5 bases). The length of the CDR3 is 14 residues. Trimming pared 6 bases from V and 0 bases from J, leaving 6 bases between. The germline V gene has CDR1 MNHEY and CDR2 SVGEGT. The CDR3 nucleotides read TGTGCCAGCAGCGGAGGCTCTGGGGCCAACGTCCTGACTTTC. Encoded protein: CASSGGSGANVLTF.

This clonotype was observed a few times. The J gene is TRBJ2-7, the V gene TRBV28; D is perhaps TRBD1 (5 bases). This CDR3 region has 13 residues. Germline-derived CDR1 and CDR2 are MDHEN and SYDVKM. The V end lost 6 bases, the J end lost 2 bases, and 11 bases lay between the germline ends. Here the CDR3 DNA reads TGTGCCAGCAGCTGGGGCGGAGCCTACGAGCAGTACGTC. It is translated as CASSWGGAYEQYV.

Concerning this clonotype: This may stem from a read error, because a much larger clone lies one nucleotide away. This chain uses TRBV20-1 with TRBJ2-1; 8 nucleotides align to TRBD2. The germline V gene has CDR1 DFQATT and CDR2 SNEGSKA (reference sequence). The CDR3 loop spans 14 amino acids. CDR3 in amino acids: CRAERGPSENEQFF. The DNA for the CDR3 is TGCAGGGCTGAGCGGGGGCCGAGCGAGAATGAGCAGTTCTTC.